The 30 T cell receptor beta chains below all came from one sample that was sequenced in a study of control samples from healthy donors and cancer patients. Some clones are missing from TCRdb's copy, which holds only in-frame ones; the method was immunoSEQ multiplex PCR. The sample gives over 75,000 clones, about four fifths of which show up once; 1.5% to 2.5% is in the top ten. Sequencing used blood. Source of these receptors: a man in his fifties or sixties in good health.

V is TRBV4-1 and J is TRBJ2-1; TRBD1 agrees at 9 bases. Germline loops: CDR1 MGHRA, CDR2 YSYEKL. The V segment lost 4 bases and the J segment 9 bases; nucleotides outside the gene matches: 10. The CDR3 spans 15 residues. The CDR3 sequence is CASSRRDRALGEQFF. The CDR3 DNA reads TGCGCCAGCAGCCGCCGGGACAGGGCTTTGGGTGAGCAGTTCTTC.

The chain recombines TRBV5-4 with TRBJ2-3; D gene unclear. The V gene's germline CDR1 is SGHNT and CDR2 YYREEE (reference sequence). Trimming took 4 bases from V and 2 from J, leaving 8 bases between them. CDR3 length: 13 amino acids. CDR3 sequence: CASSLRNTDTQYF. The CDR3 coding sequence is TGTGCCAGCAGCCTTCGAAACACAGATACGCAGTATTTT. Full variable domain (outside the CDR3, taken from reference TRBV5-4 and TRBJ2-3): ETGVTQSPTHLIKTRGQQVTLRCSSQSGHNTVSWYQQALGQGPQFIFQYYREEENGRGNFPPRFSGLQFPNYSSELNVNALELDDSALYLCASSLRNTDTQYFGPGTRLTVL.

This clone turned up a few times. This sequence joins TRBV6-2 or TRBV6-3 and TRBJ2-5; 10 nucleotides align to TRBD2. The ends lost 6 bases at V and 2 bases at J; junction bases unmatched: 9. In germline, CDR1 is MNHEY, CDR2 SVGEGT. The CDR3 runs to 16 residues. CDR3 sequence: CASRPLTSGQQETQYF. Here the CDR3 DNA reads TGTGCCAGCAGGCCTTTGACTAGCGGGCAGCAAGAGACCCAGTACTTC.

This chain links TRBV10-3 with TRBJ1-5, with 8 bases lining up with TRBD1. In germline, CDR1 is ENHRY, CDR2 SYGVKD. This CDR3 has 15 residues. V lost 4 bases, J lost 5 bases, and 7 bases stayed unmatched. The CDR3 nucleotides read TGTGCCATCAGTGCGACAGGGGCCCCTTATCAGCCCCAGCATTTT. Its protein is CAISATGAPYQPQHF.

The chain has TRBV2 and TRBJ1-1; D may be TRBD1 (6 bases). The CDR3 runs 14 residues. Trimming pared 6 bases from V and 5 bases from J, leaving 16 bases between. CDR1 SNHLY and CDR2 FYNNEI come from the germline V gene. CDR3 protein: CASSTDRIKTEAFF. The CDR3 coding sequence is TGTGCCAGCAGCACTGACAGGATCAAAACTGAAGCTTTCTTT.

The chain couples TRBV7-2 to TRBJ1-1; D remains unclear. Germline V gene sequence: CDR1 SGHTA, CDR2 FQGNSA. V lost 3 bases and J 3 bases, leaving 5 bases between the germline ends. CDR3 length equals 12 residues. CDR3 nucleotide sequence: TGTGCCAGCAGCTTCTCGGACACTGAAGCTTTCTTT. Encoded protein: CASSFSDTEAFF.

The chain is built from TRBV2 and TRBJ1-2; D uncertain. The CDR3 covers 13 residues. Germline CDR1 SNHLY, CDR2 FYNNEI. The V end lost 6 bases, the J end lost 4 bases, and 12 bases lay between the germline ends. The chain's CDR3 is CASRGYRAYGYTF. In DNA form, the CDR3 reads TGTGCCAGCAGAGGATATCGCGCCTATGGCTACACCTTC.

The chain recombines TRBV9 with TRBJ2-2, with D possibly matching TRBD2 (6 bases). The CDR3 covers 15 residues. The germline CDR1 and CDR2 sequences are SGDLS and YYNGEE. The V and J ends lost 0 bases and 6 bases respectively, with 12 bases between them. CDR3 residues: CASSVAGGTAGELFF. Written as DNA, the CDR3 is TGTGCCAGCAGCGTAGCCGGGGGAACGGCCGGGGAGCTGTTTTTT.

The CDR3 reads CSASASNQPQHF. DNA of the CDR3: TGCAGTGCTAGTGCCTCCAATCAGCCCCAGCATTTT. V and J are TRBV20-1 and TRBJ1-5; D is uncertain. CDR1 DFQATT and CDR2 SNEGSKA come from the germline V gene (reference sequence). Trimming removed 3 bases from V and 3 bases from J, with 6 bases in between. CDR3 length: 12 amino acids.

This clone was counted only a few times. This chain joins TRBV6-6 and TRBJ1-2, with D tentatively TRBD1 (6 bases). This CDR3 comprises 12 residues. V gave up 5 bases and J gave up 7 bases, with 11 bases separating them. Germline-derived CDR1 and CDR2 are MNHNY and SVGAGI (reference sequence). In DNA form, the CDR3 reads TGTGCCAGCAGTCTTACAGGGTCTGGCTACACCTTC. Translated: CASSLTGSGYTF.

This chain connects TRBV23-1 to TRBJ2-7, with 8 bases aligning to TRBD1. TRBV23-1 is an ORF, with its function uncertain. CDR3 length equals 19 residues. J was trimmed by 1 base and V by 7 bases; bases with no gene match: 21. The CDR3 bases are TGCGCCAGCATACACTCACTCGGGACAGGTTTTCTTTTTTCCTACGAGCAGTACTTC. Amino acids: CASIHSLGTGFLFSYEQYF.

This clone came up many times. This chain uses TRBV5-1 with TRBJ1-5; D is ambiguous. V dropped 0 bases and J dropped 9 bases, with 10 bases sitting between them. The CDR3 contains 13 residues. Germline V gene data show CDR1 as SGHRS and CDR2 as YFSETQ. CDR3 in amino acids: CASSLAGKGPQHF. Written as DNA, the CDR3 is TGCGCCAGCAGCTTGGCAGGTAAGGGGCCCCAGCATTTT.

The chain employs TRBV6-5 and TRBJ2-1; D may be TRBD2 (6 bases). CDR1 MNHEY and CDR2 SVGAGI come from the germline V gene. CDR3 length: 14 amino acids. V shed 7 bases and J shed 0 bases, with 10 bases lying between them. This CDR3 is CASKAGYSYNEQFF. DNA of the CDR3: TGTGCCAGCAAGGCGGGATACTCCTACAATGAGCAGTTCTTC.

The V gene is TRBV28, the J gene TRBJ1-3; the D gene is possibly TRBD1 (5 bases). The CDR3 loop spans 14 amino acids. The ends were cut back, 3 bases at V and 0 bases at J, with 6 bases in the middle. From germline, CDR1 is MDHEN and CDR2 SYDVKM. For the CDR3, the DNA is TGTGCCAGCAGTTTGGGACTCTCTGGAAACACCATATATTTT. This translates into CASSLGLSGNTIYF.

V gene TRBV7-8 combines with J gene TRBJ1-1; possible D gene TRBD1, 5 bases. The CDR3 consists of 16 residues. CDR1 SGHVS and CDR2 FQNEAQ come from the germline V gene. Trimming stripped 2 bases from V and 5 bases from J, with 18 bases between. The CDR3, as DNA: TGTGCCAGCAGCTTACAAGGGGCATATACCTTGACTGAAGCTTTCTTT. Translated: CASSLQGAYTLTEAFF. The full variable domain, in which reference TRBV7-8 and TRBJ1-1 provide the parts outside the CDR3, is GAGVSQSPRYKVAKRGQDVALRCDPISGHVSLFWYQQALGQGPEFLTYFQNEAQLDKSGLPSDRFFAERPEGSVSTLKIQRTQQEDSAVYLCASSLQGAYTLTEAFFGQGTRLTVV.

The V call is TRBV7-9, the J call TRBJ1-1, with D perhaps matching TRBD1 (6 bases). Trimming removed 7 bases from V and 4 bases from J, with 13 bases in between. Per germline, CDR1 SEHNR and CDR2 FQNEAQ (reference sequence). The length of the CDR3 is 13 residues. DNA of the CDR3: TGTGCCAGCAAGGTAACAGGGCTCACTGAAGCTTTCTTT. Translation gives CASKVTGLTEAFF.

This clone was counted between two and nine times. This chain links TRBV19 with TRBJ2-6, with D perhaps matching TRBD1 (6 bases). Germline assignment: CDR1 LNHDA and CDR2 SQIVND (reference sequence). V lost 9 bases, J lost 0 bases, and 12 bases lay in between. CDR3 length equals 15 residues. In nucleotides, the CDR3 is TGTGCCAGCGAACAGGGTTACTCTGGGGCCAACGTCCTGACTTTC. Translating it yields CASEQGYSGANVLTF.

The chain is built from TRBV28 and TRBJ1-4; a weak D match, TRBD1 (6 bases). Deletions cut 3 bases from V and 7 bases from J, with 12 bases between. Per germline, CDR1 MDHEN and CDR2 SYDVKM. The CDR3 extends over 14 amino acids. The CDR3 region is CASSLRQGFEKLFF. In nucleotides, the CDR3 is TGTGCCAGCAGTTTGAGGCAGGGGTTTGAAAAACTGTTTTTT.

The chain is built from TRBV5-1 and TRBJ1-6, with 8 bases lining up with TRBD1. J was trimmed by 10 bases and V by 1 base; bases with no gene match: 10. This CDR3 is 16 amino acids long. Germline V lookup: CDR1 SGHRS, CDR2 YFSETQ. CDR3 amino acids: CASSLSGTGGGSPLHF. The DNA for the CDR3 is TGCGCCAGCAGCTTGTCGGGCACAGGGGGTGGATCACCCCTCCACTTT.

This rearrangement joins TRBV5-1 to TRBJ2-1; 10 bases are shared with TRBD2. Germline V lookup: CDR1 SGHRS, CDR2 YFSETQ. V was pared by 7 bases and J by 8 bases, with 6 bases of the junction left unmatched. The CDR3 covers 13 residues. The CDR3 coding sequence is TGCGCCAGCGCGGCTAGCGGGGGTTATGAGCAGTTCTTC. Its translation: CASAASGGYEQFF.

For this clone: Distinct nucleotide sequences in the sample also encode this CDR3. The V and J genes are TRBV10-2 and TRBJ2-5; tentatively, D is TRBD1 (6 bases). V lost 0 bases and J 3 bases, leaving 8 bases between the germline ends. The germline V gene has CDR1 WSHSY and CDR2 SAAADI. The CDR3 is 14 residues long. CDR3 protein: CASSESNREETQYF. In DNA form, the CDR3 reads TGCGCCAGCAGTGAGTCGAACAGGGAAGAGACCCAGTACTTC.

This chain links TRBV13 with TRBJ2-7; D uncertain. The CDR3 extends over 17 amino acids. Germline assignment: CDR1 PRHDT and CDR2 FYEKMQ (reference sequence). V was trimmed by 3 bases and J by 0 bases, leaving 18 bases between them. CDR3 coding DNA: TGTGCCAGCAGCTTTTTGGGCCTAGGTTACGACTCCTACGAGCAGTACTTC. It codes for CASSFLGLGYDSYEQYF. The whole variable domain, filled in from reference TRBV13 and TRBJ2-7, reads AAGVIQSPRHLIKEKRETATLKCYPIPRHDTVYWYQQGPGQDPQFLISFYEKMQSDKGSIPDRFSAQQFSDYHSELNMSSLELGDSALYFCASSFLGLGYDSYEQYFGPGTRLTVT.

CDR3 residues: CASSQESQIEAFF. CDR3 coding DNA: TGTGCCAGCAGCCAAGAATCACAGATTGAAGCTTTCTTT. V and J are TRBV4-2 and TRBJ1-1; D unresolved. CDR1 LGHNA and CDR2 YNFKEQ come from the germline V gene. V lost 0 bases, J lost 7 bases, and 9 bases lay in between. CDR3 length: 13 amino acids.

V usage is TRBV29-1 and J usage is TRBJ2-5, with 7 bases identical to TRBD2. The CDR3 is 13 residues long. V trimming: 7 bases; J trimming: 6 bases; junction bases outside the gene matches: 11. Germline CDR1 SQVTM, CDR2 ANQGSEA. Here the CDR3 DNA reads TGCAGCGGATGGGGAGGGCTAATAAAGACCCAGTACTTC. It yields the protein CSGWGGLIKTQYF.

CDR3 DNA: TGTGCCAGCAGCACAAGGGGGCACAGGACCCTAAGTCACAACTCCGAAAAACTGTTTTTT. Protein sequence: CASSTRGHRTLSHNSEKLFF. This chain connects TRBV11-3 to TRBJ1-4; 7 nucleotides agree with TRBD1. With 5 bases clipped from V and 8 bases from J, the junction kept 26 bases outside the gene matches. This CDR3 spans 20 amino acids. CDR1 is SGHNT, CDR2 YENEEA, per germline.

This chain joins TRBV14 and TRBJ2-1; no firm D call. The CDR3 is 16 amino acids. CDR1 is SGHDN, CDR2 FVKESK, per germline. The ends were cut back, 0 bases at V and 2 bases at J, with 11 bases in the middle. CDR3 amino acids: CASSQEPQITYNEQFF. Written as DNA, the CDR3 is TGTGCCAGCAGCCAAGAACCCCAGATTACCTACAATGAGCAGTTCTTC.

The V gene is TRBV29-1, the J gene TRBJ1-1; a possible D gene is TRBD1 (6 bases). The germline V gene encodes CDR1 SQVTM and CDR2 ANQGSEA. The V end was cut by 4 bases, the J end by 4 bases, with 13 bases between. CDR3 length: 13 residues. The CDR3 bases are TGCAGCGTTGGGGGGGCGGGGGGCACTGAAGCTTTCTTT. This sequence encodes CSVGGAGGTEAFF.

This clone came up once. The chain employs TRBV7-2 and TRBJ2-1, with 9 bases that match TRBD2. The V gene end was trimmed by 5 bases and the J gene end by 1 base; junction bases not matched to a gene: 9. Germline CDR1 SGHTA, CDR2 FQGNSA. This CDR3 is 17 amino acids long. CDR3 nucleotide sequence: TGTGCCAGCAGCCCCTCCTTGCGGGGGGGATCCTACAATGAGCAGTTCTTC. It codes for CASSPSLRGGSYNEQFF.

This clone was picked up one time. The chain is built from TRBV24-1 and TRBJ2-3; D remains unclear. Germline V gene data show CDR1 as KGHDR and CDR2 as SFDVKD. Deletions cut 3 bases from V and 4 bases from J, with 7 bases between. This CDR3 has 13 residues. The CDR3 loop is CATSDPNPDTQYF. In nucleotides, the CDR3 is TGTGCCACCAGTGATCCAAACCCAGATACGCAGTATTTT.

This rearrangement joins TRBV14 to TRBJ2-7; 9 nucleotides agree with TRBD2. The CDR3 covers 16 residues. In germline, CDR1 is SGHDN, CDR2 FVKESK. Trimming removed 2 bases from V and 2 bases from J; junction bases left unmatched: 7. The CDR3 protein is CASSQRGRGGPYEQYF. In DNA form, the CDR3 reads TGTGCCAGCAGCCAAAGGGGGCGGGGGGGGCCCTACGAGCAGTACTTC.